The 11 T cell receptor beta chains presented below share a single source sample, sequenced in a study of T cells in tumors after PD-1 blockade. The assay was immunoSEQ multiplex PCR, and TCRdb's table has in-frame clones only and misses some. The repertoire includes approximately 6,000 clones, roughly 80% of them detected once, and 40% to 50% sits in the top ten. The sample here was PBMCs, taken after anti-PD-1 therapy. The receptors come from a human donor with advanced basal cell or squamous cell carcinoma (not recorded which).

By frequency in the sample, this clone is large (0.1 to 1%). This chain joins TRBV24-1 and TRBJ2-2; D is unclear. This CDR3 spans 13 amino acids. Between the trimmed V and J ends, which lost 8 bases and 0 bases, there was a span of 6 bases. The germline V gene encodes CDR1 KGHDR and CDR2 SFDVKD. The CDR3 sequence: CATMAANTGELFF. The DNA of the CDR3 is TGTGCCACCATGGCAGCGAACACCGGGGAGCTGTTTTTT.

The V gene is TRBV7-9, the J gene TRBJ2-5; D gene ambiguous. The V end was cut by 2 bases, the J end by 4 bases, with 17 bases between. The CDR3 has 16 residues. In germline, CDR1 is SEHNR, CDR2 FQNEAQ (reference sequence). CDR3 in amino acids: CASSLRMGVSGETQYF. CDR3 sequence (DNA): TGTGCCAGCAGCTTAAGAATGGGTGTGAGTGGAGAGACCCAGTACTTC.

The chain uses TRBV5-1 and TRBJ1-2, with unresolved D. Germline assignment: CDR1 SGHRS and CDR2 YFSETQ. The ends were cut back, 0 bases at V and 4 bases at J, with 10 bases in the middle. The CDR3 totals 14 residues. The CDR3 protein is CASSLDSLPYGYTF. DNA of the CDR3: TGCGCCAGCAGCTTGGACAGTTTACCCTATGGCTACACCTTC.

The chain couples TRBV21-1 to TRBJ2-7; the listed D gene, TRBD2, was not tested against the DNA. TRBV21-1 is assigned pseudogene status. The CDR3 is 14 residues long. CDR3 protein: CASSPGVQSYEQYF. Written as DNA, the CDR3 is TGTGCCAGCAGCCCGGGAGTCCAGTCCTACGAGCAGTACTTC.

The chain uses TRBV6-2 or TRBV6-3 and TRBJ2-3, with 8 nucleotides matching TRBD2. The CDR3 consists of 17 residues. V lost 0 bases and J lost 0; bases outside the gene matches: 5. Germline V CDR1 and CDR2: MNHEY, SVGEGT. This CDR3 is CASSYSSGAASTDTQYF. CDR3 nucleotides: TGTGCCAGCAGTTACTCTAGCGGGGCTGCTAGCACAGATACGCAGTATTTT.

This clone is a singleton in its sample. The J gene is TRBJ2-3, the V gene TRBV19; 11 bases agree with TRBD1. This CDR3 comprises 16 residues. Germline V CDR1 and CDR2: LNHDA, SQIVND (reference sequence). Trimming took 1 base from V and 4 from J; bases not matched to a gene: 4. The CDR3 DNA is TGTGCCAGTAGTATAGCCGGACAGGGGGCAGCAGATACGCAGTATTTT. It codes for CASSIAGQGAADTQYF.

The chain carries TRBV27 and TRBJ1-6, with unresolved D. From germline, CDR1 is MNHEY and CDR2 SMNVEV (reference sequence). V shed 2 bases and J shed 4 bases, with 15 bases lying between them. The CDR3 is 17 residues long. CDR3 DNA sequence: TGTGCCAGCAGTTTACGGGTAATGGGTTCTTATAATTCACCCCTCCACTTT. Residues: CASSLRVMGSYNSPLHF.

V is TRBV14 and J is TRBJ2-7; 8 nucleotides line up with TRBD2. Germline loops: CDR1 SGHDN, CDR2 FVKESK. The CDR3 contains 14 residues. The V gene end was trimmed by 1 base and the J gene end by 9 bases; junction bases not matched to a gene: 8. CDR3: CASSQAGGEVAQYF. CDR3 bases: TGTGCCAGCAGCCAAGCGGGGGGGGAAGTCGCGCAGTACTTC.

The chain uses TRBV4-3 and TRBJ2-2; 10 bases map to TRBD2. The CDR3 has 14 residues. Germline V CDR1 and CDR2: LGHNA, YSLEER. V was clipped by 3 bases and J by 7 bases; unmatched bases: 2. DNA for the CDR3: TGCGCCAGCAGCCAGGGACTAGCGATCGGGGAGCTGTTTTTT. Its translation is CASSQGLAIGELFF.

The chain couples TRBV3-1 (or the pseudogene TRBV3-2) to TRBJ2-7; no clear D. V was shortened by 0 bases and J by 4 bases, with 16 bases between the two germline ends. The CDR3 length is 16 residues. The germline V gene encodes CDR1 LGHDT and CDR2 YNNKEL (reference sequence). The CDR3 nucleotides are TGTGCCAGCAGCCAAGATGGGATCTCGGGCCGTTACGAGCAGTACTTC. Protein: CASSQDGISGRYEQYF.

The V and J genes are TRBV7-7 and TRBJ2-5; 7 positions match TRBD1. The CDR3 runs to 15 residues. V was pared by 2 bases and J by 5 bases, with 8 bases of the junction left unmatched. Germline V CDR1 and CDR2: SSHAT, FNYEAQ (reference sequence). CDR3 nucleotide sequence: TGTGCCAGCAGCTTAAGTACTGGACAGGCCGAGACCCAGTACTTC. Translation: CASSLSTGQAETQYF.